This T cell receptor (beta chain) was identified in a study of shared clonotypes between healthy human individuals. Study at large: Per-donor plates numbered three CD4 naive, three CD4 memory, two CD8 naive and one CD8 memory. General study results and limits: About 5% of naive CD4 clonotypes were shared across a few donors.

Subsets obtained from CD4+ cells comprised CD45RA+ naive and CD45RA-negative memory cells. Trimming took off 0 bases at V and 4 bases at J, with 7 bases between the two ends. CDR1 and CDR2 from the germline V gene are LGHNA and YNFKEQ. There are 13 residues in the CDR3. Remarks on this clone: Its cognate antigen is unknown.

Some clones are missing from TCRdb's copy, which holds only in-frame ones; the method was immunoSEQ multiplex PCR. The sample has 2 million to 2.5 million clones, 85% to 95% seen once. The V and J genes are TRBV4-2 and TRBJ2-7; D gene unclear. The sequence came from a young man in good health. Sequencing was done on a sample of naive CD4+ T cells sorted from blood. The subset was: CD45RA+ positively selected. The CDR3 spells CASSQETKYEQYF. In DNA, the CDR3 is TGTGCCAGCAGCCAAGAGACAAAGTACGAGCAGTACTTC.